The clone carrying this T cell receptor beta chain has at least ten counts. The antigen remains undetermined. These data are taken from a study of T cells after yellow fever vaccination. The study, taken as a whole, reports: Reappearance after the booster was seen for most primary-vaccination clones, at 96% CD4 and more than 80% CD8.

Production of TCR cDNA was by 5'RACE template switching, which also added a universal primer site and UMIs. TCRdb reprocessed the 5' RACE reads via MiXCR and lists one record per CDR3 protein. This repertoire shows some 320,000 distinct CDR3 sequences, approximately 4% found once; its top ten account for approximately 19%. Source: PBMCs, taken 15 days after the yellow fever booster vaccination. This sequence originates from a man aged 18 to 30 who received the YFV17D yellow fever vaccine.

The CDR3 DNA reads as TGTGCCAGCAGCTTAGGACCGGGACAGGGCCCTGGCGAGCAGTACGTC. It codes for CASSLGPGQGPGEQYV. The V call is TRBV7-9, the J call TRBJ2-7; 9 bases agree with TRBD1. CDR1 is SEHNR, CDR2 FQNEAQ, per germline (reference sequence). Trimming at V came to 1 base and at J to 6 bases, leaving 10 bases not matched to a gene. The CDR3 has 16 residues.